This is a list of T cell receptor beta chains from one sample in a study of blood T cells in healthy people across ages. TCRdb reprocessed the 5' RACE reads with MiXCR, giving one entry per CDR3 protein. The sample has fewer than 800,000 distinct CDR3 sequences, 45% to 50% seen once; the top ten hold 25% to 35%. The sequencing sample was made of blood. The receptors stem from a woman aged 55-69 years in good health. Each CDR3 is given with its conserved first and last residue. Each record gives: V gene, D gene, J gene, clone size, CDR3 DNA, CDR3 protein. The D gene is left open where the match is weak. For some rows the clone size is stated as once, few or many, or as a class when expanded; others skip it.

TRBV11-1	.	TRBJ2-2	once	TGTGCCAGCAGCTTAGGCCTTAGACTAGGATCCACCGGGGGGCTGTTTTTT	CASSLGLRLGSTGGLFF
TRBV27	.	TRBJ1-2	few	TGTGCCAGCAGTTCTAGGGTCTCCAACTATGGCTACACCTTC	CASSSRVSNYGYTF
TRBV6-2/TRBV6-3	.	TRBJ1-2	few	TGTGCCAGCAGTTACCCAACTACAGGGCACTATGGCTACACCTTC	CASSYPTTGHYGYTF
TRBV21-1	.	TRBJ2-7	.	TGTGCCAGCAGCAAAGGTCCAGCTAACTACGAGCAGTACTTC	CASSKGPANYEQYF
TRBV4-2	.	TRBJ2-4	once	TGTGCCAGCAGCCAAGCTCGGTTAGATAACATTCAGTACTTC	CASSQARLDNIQYF
TRBV7-2	TRBD2	TRBJ2-5	.	TGTGCCAGCAGCTTAGTCCCCCCCATGGGCGGGAGTGAGAATGAGCAGTACTTC	CASSLVPPMGGSENEQYF
TRBV5-1	.	TRBJ1-6	few	TGCGCCAGCAGCTTGGACAGGGCTGGATCACCCCTCCACTTT	CASSLDRAGSPLHF
TRBV4-3	TRBD1	TRBJ2-2	once	TGCGCCAGCAGGCCTACAGGGGGCAGGACCGGGGAGCTGTTTTTT	CASRPTGGRTGELFF
TRBV10-3	TRBD1	TRBJ1-2	.	TGTGGCATCAGCCCGGGACAGGCAATATACACCTTC	CGISPGQAIYTF
TRBV25-1	.	TRBJ2-7	many	TGCGCCAGCAGTGAAAGCTACGAGCAGTACTTC	CASSESYEQYF
TRBV29-1	.	TRBJ1-1	.	TGCAGCGTTCGGGGCGCCGAATGGTTGGACACTGAAGCTTTCTTT	CSVRGAEWLDTEAFF
TRBV20-1	.	TRBJ1-6	.	TGCAGTGCTGGAGGGGCAATGAGCTCCTATAATTCACCCCTCCACTTT	CSAGGAMSSYNSPLHF
TRBV12-3/TRBV12-4	TRBD1	TRBJ1-6	few	TGTGCCAGCAGCCGGGAGACAGGGATGAATTCACCCCTCCACTTT	CASSRETGMNSPLHF
TRBV14	.	TRBJ2-7	few	TGTGCCAGCAGCCAAGATCCCGGGAATGAGCAGTACTTC	CASSQDPGNEQYF
TRBV29-1	TRBD2	TRBJ2-7	few	TGCAGCGTGCAGCGGGAGGATTGGTACGAGCAGTACTTC	CSVQREDWYEQYF
TRBV2	TRBD2	TRBJ2-3	.	TGTGCCAGCGGAGCGGGAGGAGCTGGAGATACGCAGTATTTT	CASGAGGAGDTQYF
TRBV29-1	.	TRBJ1-2	many	TGCAGCGTTGAAGATGCAGGTTATGGCTACACCTTC	CSVEDAGYGYTF
TRBV29-1	TRBD1	TRBJ1-2	.	TGCAGCGTGGGGACAGGGAAAGGCTACACCTTC	CSVGTGKGYTF
TRBV28	TRBD2	TRBJ2-2	few	TGTGCCAGCAGGACTAGCGGGAACACCGGGGAGCTGTTTTTT	CASRTSGNTGELFF
TRBV6-5	.	TRBJ2-3	.	TGTGCCAGCAGTTCCCCCCGGGACTCGTACACAGATACGCAGTATTTT	CASSSPRDSYTDTQYF
TRBV20-1	TRBD2	TRBJ2-1	.	TGCAGTGCCCCTCAGGACGGAGGGGCGGGGGGTAAGCAGTTCTTC	CSAPQDGGAGGKQFF
TRBV20-1	.	TRBJ1-5	many	TGCAGTGCTAGAGAGGGCAGGGGAAATAGCAATCAGCCCCAGCATTTT	CSAREGRGNSNQPQHF
TRBV20-1	TRBD1	TRBJ2-3	once	TGCAGTGCTAACCCCGGGACAGGGGGCACAGATACGCAGTATTTT	CSANPGTGGTDTQYF
TRBV29-1	.	TRBJ2-7	few	TGCAGCGTTGGTTTGCCCTCGCTAGCCTTAAGCTCCTACGAGCAGTACTTC	CSVGLPSLALSSYEQYF
TRBV11-3	.	TRBJ2-5	.	TGTGCCAGCAGCGAGACAGGCCTCCAAGAGACCCAGTACTTC	CASSETGLQETQYF
TRBV20-1	.	TRBJ1-2	few	TGCAGTGCTAGAGCCCAGAGGGGTCGGGACTATGGCTACACCTTC	CSARAQRGRDYGYTF
TRBV3-1	TRBD1	TRBJ1-4	.	TGTGCCAGCAGCCGCATTTCCGGACAGGGGATCGAAAAACTGTTTTTT	CASSRISGQGIEKLFF
TRBV27	.	TRBJ2-5	.	TGTGCCAGCAGTTCGACCCTCCTCTACGGGACAACGTACTTC	CASSSTLLYGTTYF
TRBV20-1	TRBD2	TRBJ2-7	.	TGCAGTGCTGGGGATAGCGGGAGGAGTTACGAGCAGTACTTC	CSAGDSGRSYEQYF
TRBV5-1	TRBD2	TRBJ2-3	.	TGCGCCAGCAGCTATCCTAGCGGGACCAACACAGATACGCAGTATTTT	CASSYPSGTNTDTQYF
TRBV20-1	.	TRBJ2-7	.	TGCAGTGCTCCAACCGCTATTAGACGGGGAGCCGAGCAGTACTTC	CSAPTAIRRGAEQYF
TRBV29-1	.	TRBJ1-1	.	TGCAGCGTTAACAGGGCGGGCACTGAAGCTTTCTTT	CSVNRAGTEAFF
TRBV12-3/TRBV12-4	.	TRBJ2-2	.	TGTGCCAGCACCTCCGACGGTTACACCGGGGAGCTGTTTTTT	CASTSDGYTGELFF
TRBV20-1	.	TRBJ2-7	.	TGCAGTGCTAGACAGAGGGACATCTCCTCCTACGAGCAGTACTTC	CSARQRDISSYEQYF
TRBV6-5	TRBD1	TRBJ1-2	.	TGTGCCAGCAGTTACTCAGGGGACAGGGGATACTATGGCTACACCTTC	CASSYSGDRGYYGYTF
TRBV27	TRBD2	TRBJ2-1	few	TGTGCCAGCAGGCGGGGCGGGAGGGTAAATGAGCAGTTCTTC	CASRRGGRVNEQFF
TRBV20-1	.	TRBJ2-1	once	TGCAGTGCCAGGACAGGGAGGGGGCGTGAGCAGTTCTTC	CSARTGRGREQFF
TRBV6-5	TRBD2	TRBJ2-5	.	TGTGCCAGCAGTTACGCTAGCGGGAGCGTAGAGACCCAGTACTTC	CASSYASGSVETQYF
TRBV20-1	TRBD2	TRBJ2-5	.	TGCAGTGCTAGAGATGGGCGGGAGATCGGGGAGACCCAGTACTTC	CSARDGREIGETQYF
TRBV27	TRBD2	TRBJ2-2	.	TGTGCCAGCAGTTTAGGCGGCGGGAGGGCCTTGGCCGGGGAGCTGTTTTTT	CASSLGGGRALAGELFF
TRBV4-3	TRBD1	TRBJ2-5	.	TGCGCCAGCAGCCAAGGGGGGACAGGAGAGACCCAGTACTTC	CASSQGGTGETQYF
TRBV5-1	.	TRBJ1-2	.	TGCACCAGCAGCACTGACCTCTATGGCTACACCTTC	CTSSTDLYGYTF
TRBV7-3	.	TRBJ2-1	.	TGTGCCAGCAGCGTAGGAATCTACAATGAGCAGTTCTTC	CASSVGIYNEQFF
TRBV6-6	.	TRBJ1-5	.	TGTGCCAGCAGTTACTCCGGAAGGGGTTATAGTCAGCCCCAGCATTTT	CASSYSGRGYSQPQHF
TRBV5-1	.	TRBJ1-2	few	TGCGCCAGCAGCAAAGGGCCCAACTATGGCTACACCTTC	CASSKGPNYGYTF